This entry describes one T cell receptor (beta chain). V trimming: 2 bases; J trimming: 6 bases; junction bases outside the gene matches: 3. CDR3 length: 13 amino acids. Germline lookup yields CDR1 SGHNT and CDR2 YYREEE (reference sequence). The data belong to a study of blood T cell repertoires in COVID-19. Looking at the study overall: PBMCs, B-cell-depleted T cells, or T cells were the source of the cDNA or gDNA that made up the material.

Data came from immunoSEQ multiplex PCR; TCRdb stores just in-frame clones and leaves some out. In the table there are roughly 220,000 clones, 80% to 90% of which are singletons. Material: peripheral blood. The V and J genes are TRBV5-4 and TRBJ2-3, with 7 bases that match TRBD1. This TCR came from a man aged 50 to 60 who had recovered from COVID-19. In nucleotides, the CDR3 is TGTGCCAGCAGCTTTAGGGGGCCCGATACGCAGTATTTT. Protein sequence: CASSFRGPDTQYF. The whole variable domain, remainder taken from reference TRBV5-4 and TRBJ2-3, is ETGVTQSPTHLIKTRGQQVTLRCSSQSGHNTVSWYQQALGQGPQFIFQYYREEENGRGNFPPRFSGLQFPNYSSELNVNALELDDSALYLCASSFRGPDTQYFGPGTRLTVL.